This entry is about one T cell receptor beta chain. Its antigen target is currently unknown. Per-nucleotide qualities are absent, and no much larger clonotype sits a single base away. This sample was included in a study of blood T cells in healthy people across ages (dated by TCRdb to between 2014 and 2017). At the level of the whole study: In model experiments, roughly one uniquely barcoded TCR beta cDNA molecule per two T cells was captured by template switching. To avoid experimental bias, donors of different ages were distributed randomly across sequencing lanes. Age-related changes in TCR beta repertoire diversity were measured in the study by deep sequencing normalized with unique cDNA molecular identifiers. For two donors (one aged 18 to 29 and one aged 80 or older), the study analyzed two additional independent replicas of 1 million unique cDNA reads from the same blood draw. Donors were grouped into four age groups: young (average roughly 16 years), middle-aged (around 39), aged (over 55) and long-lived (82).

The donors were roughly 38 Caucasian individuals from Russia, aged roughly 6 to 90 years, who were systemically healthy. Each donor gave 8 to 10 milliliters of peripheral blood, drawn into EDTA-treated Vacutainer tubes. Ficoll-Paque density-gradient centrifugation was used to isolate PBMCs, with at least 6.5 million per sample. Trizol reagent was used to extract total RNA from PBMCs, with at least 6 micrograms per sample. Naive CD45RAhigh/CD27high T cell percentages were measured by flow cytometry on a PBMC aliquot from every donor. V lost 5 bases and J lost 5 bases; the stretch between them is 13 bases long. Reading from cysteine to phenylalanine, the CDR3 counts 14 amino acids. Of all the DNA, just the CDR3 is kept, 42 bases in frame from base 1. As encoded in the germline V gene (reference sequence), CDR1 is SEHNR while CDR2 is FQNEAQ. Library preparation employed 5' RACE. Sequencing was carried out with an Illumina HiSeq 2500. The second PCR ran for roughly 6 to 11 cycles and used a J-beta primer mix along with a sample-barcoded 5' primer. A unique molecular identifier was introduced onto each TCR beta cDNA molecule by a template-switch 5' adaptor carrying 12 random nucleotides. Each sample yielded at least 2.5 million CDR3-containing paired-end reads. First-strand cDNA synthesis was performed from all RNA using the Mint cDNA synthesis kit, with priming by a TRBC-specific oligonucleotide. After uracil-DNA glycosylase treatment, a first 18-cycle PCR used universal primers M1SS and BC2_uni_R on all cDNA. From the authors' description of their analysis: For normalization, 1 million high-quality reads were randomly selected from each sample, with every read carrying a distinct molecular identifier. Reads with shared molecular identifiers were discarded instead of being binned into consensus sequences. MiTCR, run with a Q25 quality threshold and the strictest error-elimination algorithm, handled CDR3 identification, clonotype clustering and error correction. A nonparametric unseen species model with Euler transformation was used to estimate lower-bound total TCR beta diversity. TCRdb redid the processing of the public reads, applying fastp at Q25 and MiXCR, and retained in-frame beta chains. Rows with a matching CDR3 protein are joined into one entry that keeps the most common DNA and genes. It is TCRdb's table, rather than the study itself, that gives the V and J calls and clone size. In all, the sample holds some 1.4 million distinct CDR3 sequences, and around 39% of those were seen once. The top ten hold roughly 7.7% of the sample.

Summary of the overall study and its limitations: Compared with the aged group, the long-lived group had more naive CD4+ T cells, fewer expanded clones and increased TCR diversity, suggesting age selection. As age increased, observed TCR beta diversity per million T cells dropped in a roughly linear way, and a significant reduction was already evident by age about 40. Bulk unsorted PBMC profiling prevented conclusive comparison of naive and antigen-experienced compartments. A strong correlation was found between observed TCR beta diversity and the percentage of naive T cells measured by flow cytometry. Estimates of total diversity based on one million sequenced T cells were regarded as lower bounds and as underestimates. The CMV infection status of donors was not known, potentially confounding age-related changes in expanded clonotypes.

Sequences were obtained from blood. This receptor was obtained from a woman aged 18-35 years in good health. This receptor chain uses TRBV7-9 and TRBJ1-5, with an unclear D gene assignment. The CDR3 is CASSLNRDDQPQHF. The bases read TGTGCCAGCAGCCTCAACAGAGATGATCAGCCCCAGCATTTT.